Listed below are T cell receptor beta chains from one sample, sequenced in a study of graft-versus-host responses after intestinal transplantation. Clones were read by immunoSEQ multiplex PCR, and TCRdb kept only the in-frame ones, dropping some. The sample lists tens of thousands of clones, nearly 95% occurring once. No antigen has been assigned to these receptors. This specimen was unstimulated CD8+ T cells sorted from spleen or lymph node cells, taken before transplant. These receptors originate from a human donor who was the organ donor for an intestinal transplant. The CDR3 runs from the conserved cysteine through the conserved F or W. The order of the fields is clone size, D gene, J gene, V gene, CDR3 DNA, CDR3 protein. D genes are given only for firm matches. A row's size may be missing; if present it is once, few, many or a size class.

- - TRBJ2-1 TRBV7-9 TGTGCCAGCAGCGAGGACTACCAAAATGAGCAGTTCTTC CASSEDYQNEQFF
- TRBD2 TRBJ2-1 TRBV27 TGTGCCAGCAGTTTTCGACTAGCGGGTGAGCAGTTCTTC CASSFRLAGEQFF
- TRBD2 TRBJ2-1 TRBV27 TGTGCCAGCAGTTTAGTAGCGGGAAGCAATGAGCAGTTCTTC CASSLVAGSNEQFF
- - TRBJ1-1 TRBV21-1 TGTGCCAGCAGCAAATTTAACAGGGGTTTTGAAGCTTTCTTT CASSKFNRGFEAFF
- - TRBJ2-3 TRBV27 TGTGCCAGCAGTCTCTTAACTAGGGCAGATACGCAGTATTTT CASSLLTRADTQYF
- - TRBJ2-5 TRBV5-5 TGTGCCAGCAGCTTGGTCCGTAAAGAGACCCAGTACTTC CASSLVRKETQYF
- - TRBJ1-1 TRBV18 TGTGCCAGCTCACTTTTGGACAGTAACACTGAAGCTTTCTTT CASSLLDSNTEAFF
- - TRBJ2-3 TRBV9 TGTGCCAGCAGCCCGGGGACGCAAACTAGCACAGATACGCAGTATTTT CASSPGTQTSTDTQYF
- - TRBJ2-3 TRBV4-3 TGCGCCAGCAGCCAAGAAAGGGGACTCCGCACAGATACGCAGTATTTT CASSQERGLRTDTQYF
- - TRBJ2-1 TRBV4-1 TGCGCCAGCAGCCAAGTTGGAGGGGGGTTCGTGTACAATGAGCAGTTCTTC CASSQVGGGFVYNEQFF
- TRBD1 TRBJ2-7 TRBV29-1 TGCAGCGGGTGGGCCGGGACAGGGGGCGAGCAGTACTTC CSGWAGTGGEQYF
- TRBD2 TRBJ2-1 TRBV6-4 TGTGCCAGCAGTGACTCCTCTAGCGGGAGTAATGAGCAGTTCTTC CASSDSSSGSNEQFF
- TRBD1 TRBJ2-7 TRBV27 TGTGCCAGCAGCCTAGACAGGGGTCCTTCCTACGAGCAGTACTTC CASSLDRGPSYEQYF
- - TRBJ1-5 TRBV19 TGTGCCAGTAGTATAGACGGAAATCAGCCCCAGCATTTT CASSIDGNQPQHF
once - TRBJ1-1 TRBV6-5 TGTGCCAGCAGTTACCTCGGTGACACTGAAGCTTTCTTT CASSYLGDTEAFF